The 22 T cell receptor beta chains below all came from one sample that was sequenced in a study of blood T cell repertoires in COVID-19. TCRdb's copy holds only in-frame clones and misses some; the assay was immunoSEQ multiplex PCR. The sample lists about 440,000 clones, about nine tenths occurring once. Sequencing was done on a sample of PBMCs or T cells enriched from blood (not recorded which). The receptors were gathered from a man between 18 and 29 years old who had recovered from COVID-19.

The CDR3 region is CASSPQGAFQPQHF. In DNA, the CDR3 is TGTGCCAGCAGCCCACAGGGGGCTTTTCAGCCCCAGCATTTT. J is TRBJ1-5 and V is TRBV6-5, with 9 bases identical to TRBD1. This CDR3 has 14 residues. CDR1 and CDR2 from the germline V gene are MNHEY and SVGAGI. J lost 6 bases, V lost 6 bases, and 6 bases had no gene match.

This chain links TRBV28 with TRBJ2-5; 7 bases align to TRBD1. V dropped 7 bases and J dropped 1; count of bases not matched to a gene: 9. There are 15 residues in the CDR3. Germline lookup yields CDR1 MDHEN and CDR2 SYDVKM. The DNA for the CDR3 is TGTGCCAGCACCTCTCATCGGACAGGCCAAGAGACCCAGTACTTC. Its protein is CASTSHRTGQETQYF.

The chain combines TRBV2 with TRBJ1-2; 8 positions match TRBD1. The CDR3 is 16 amino acids. Germline V gene lookup returns CDR1 SNHLY and CDR2 FYNNEI. V gave up 4 bases and J gave up 7 bases; unmatched junction bases: 14. CDR3 DNA sequence: TGTGCCAGCAGTGGTGGACAGGGCGGTTTATCCTCTGGCTACACCTTC. This sequence encodes CASSGGQGGLSSGYTF.

The chain carries TRBV7-2 and TRBJ1-6; possibly TRBD1 for D (6 bases). Trimming left V 5 bases short and J 7 bases short, with 15 bases between. CDR1 SGHTA and CDR2 FQGNSA come from the germline V gene. CDR3 length: 15 amino acids. CDR3 nucleotides: TGTGCCAGCAGCCCCTCTTTGGGGGCCAATTCACCCCTCCACTTT. It yields the protein CASSPSLGANSPLHF.

In the case of this clone: The same CDR3 can be traced to other DNA sequences in this sample. The chain has TRBV27 and TRBJ1-1, with 7 bases fitting TRBD1. Looked up from germline, CDR1 is MNHEY and CDR2 is SMNVEV (reference sequence). The CDR3 has 14 amino acids. V was pared by 5 bases and J by 5 bases, with 8 bases of the junction left unmatched. CDR3 residues: CASSLRQGRTEAFF. The CDR3 DNA follows: TGTGCCAGCAGTCTCAGACAGGGTAGGACTGAAGCTTTCTTT.

This clone appeared a few times. The chain combines TRBV19 with TRBJ1-6; TRBD1 agrees at 10 bases. In germline, CDR1 is LNHDA, CDR2 SQIVND (reference sequence). The V segment lost 8 bases and the J segment 6 bases; nucleotides outside the gene matches: 1. The CDR3 runs to 13 residues. The chain's CDR3 is CASGTGVNSPLHF. CDR3 bases: TGTGCCAGTGGGACAGGGGTTAATTCACCCCTCCACTTT. Together with reference TRBV19 and TRBJ1-6, the CDR3 gives the full variable domain: DGGITQSPKYLFRKEGQNVTLSCEQNLNHDAMYWYRQDPGQGLRLIYYSQIVNDFQKGDIAEGYSVSREKKESFPLTVTSAQKNPTAFYLCASGTGVNSPLHFGNGTRLTVT.

The chain employs TRBV3-1 (or the pseudogene TRBV3-2) and TRBJ1-4, with a possible D match to TRBD1 (5 bases). Germline V gives CDR1 LGHDT, CDR2 YNNKEL (reference sequence). The CDR3 spans 15 residues. The V and J ends lost 5 bases and 2 bases respectively, with 12 bases between them. CDR3 sequence (DNA): TGTGCCAGCAGCGCATCGGGACTGACTAATGAAAAACTGTTTTTT. Protein: CASSASGLTNEKLFF.

This sequence joins TRBV3-1 (or the pseudogene TRBV3-2) and TRBJ2-6, with D perhaps TRBD1 (5 bases). The CDR3 is 15 residues long. Germline assignment: CDR1 LGHDT and CDR2 YNNKEL (reference sequence). Trimming stripped 5 bases from V and 4 bases from J, with 12 bases between. In nucleotides, the CDR3 is TGTGCCAGCAGCGCCACAGGCCTGGGGGCCAACGTCCTGACTTTC. Translated: CASSATGLGANVLTF.

The chain employs TRBV6-1 and TRBJ2-5, with no clear D. The V gene lost 0 bases and the J gene lost 7 bases, with 9 bases spanning the gap. Germline loops: CDR1 MNHNS, CDR2 SASEGT. This CDR3 region has 13 residues. CDR3 sequence: CASSEAPPWTQYF. As DNA, the CDR3 is TGTGCCAGCAGTGAAGCTCCCCCGTGGACCCAGTACTTC.

The rearrangement uses TRBV12-3 or TRBV12-4 and TRBJ2-7; 7 positions agree with TRBD1. The J segment lost 6 bases and the V segment lost 5 bases, leaving 7 bases of the junction unmatched. The length of the CDR3 is 13 residues. Written as DNA, the CDR3 is TGTGCCAGCAGTCAGACGACAGGGTCCGAGCAGTACTTC. Amino acids: CASSQTTGSEQYF.

V gene TRBV7-3 combines with J gene TRBJ2-1; TRBD2 is a possible D gene (6 bases). CDR1 is SGHTA, CDR2 FQGTGA, per germline. V was shortened by 1 base and J by 4 bases, with 11 bases between the two germline ends. The CDR3 contains 15 residues. CDR3 loop: CASSLRDSGYNEQFF. The DNA for the CDR3 is TGTGCCAGCAGCTTAAGGGACTCAGGGTACAATGAGCAGTTCTTC.

The rearrangement joins TRBV6-1 to TRBJ1-5, with D possibly matching TRBD1 (5 bases). The V gene's germline CDR1 is MNHNS and CDR2 SASEGT. This CDR3 contains 13 residues. V gave up 0 bases and J gave up 7 bases, with 7 bases separating them. CDR3 bases: TGTGCCAGCAGTGAAGCCGACAGACAGCCCCAGCATTTT. It specifies CASSEADRQPQHF.

The chain uses TRBV10-3 and TRBJ1-6; 10 bases are a match to TRBD1. Per germline, CDR1 ENHRY and CDR2 SYGVKD. CDR3 size: 14 residues. V was clipped by 5 bases and J by 8 bases; unmatched bases: 3. The CDR3 nucleotides are TGTGCCATCAGTTCCGGGACAGGGGATTCACCCCTCCACTTT. Protein: CAISSGTGDSPLHF.

Only one count was recorded for this clone. V and J are TRBV19 and TRBJ1-1; TRBD1 matches at 7 bases. This CDR3 is built from 14 residues. V lost 7 bases to trimming and J lost 1 base; unmatched junction nucleotides: 6. From germline, CDR1 is LNHDA and CDR2 SQIVND (reference sequence). The CDR3 sequence is CASIATGTNTEAFF. CDR3 in DNA: TGTGCCAGTATCGCGACAGGGACGAACACTGAAGCTTTCTTT. The whole variable domain, remainder taken from reference TRBV19 and TRBJ1-1, is DGGITQSPKYLFRKEGQNVTLSCEQNLNHDAMYWYRQDPGQGLRLIYYSQIVNDFQKGDIAEGYSVSREKKESFPLTVTSAQKNPTAFYLCASIATGTNTEAFFGQGTRLTVV.

This chain links TRBV7-6 with TRBJ2-1; 9 positions match TRBD2. The CDR3 spans 15 residues. Germline-derived CDR1 and CDR2 are SGHVS and FNYEAQ. The ends lost 5 bases at V and 10 bases at J; junction bases unmatched: 12. CDR3 nucleotides: TGTGCCAGCAGCCCCCGGGTAGCGGGAGTCGGGGAGCAGTTCTTC. As protein: CASSPRVAGVGEQFF.

The V call is TRBV9, the J call TRBJ1-4; 11 nucleotides line up with TRBD1. CDR3 size: 15 residues. The V and J ends lost 3 bases and 8 bases, in that order; junction bases with no gene match: 6. The germline gives CDR1 SGDLS, CDR2 YYNGEE. As DNA, the CDR3 is TGTGCCAGCAGCGCTGGACAGGGGGCGTTGGAAAAACTGTTTTTT. This encodes CASSAGQGALEKLFF.

The gene calls are TRBV9 and TRBJ1-6; 7 nucleotides align to TRBD1. V lost 3 bases, J lost 8 bases, and 11 bases stayed unmatched. CDR1 SGDLS and CDR2 YYNGEE come from the germline V gene. The length of the CDR3 is 16 residues. CDR3 sequence (DNA): TGTGCCAGCAGCGCCCGGAAGACAGGGCTTGATTCACCCCTCCACTTT. Translating gives CASSARKTGLDSPLHF.

This chain links TRBV5-1 with TRBJ1-1; TRBD1 aligns across 9 bases. The CDR3 covers 15 residues. Looked up from germline, CDR1 is SGHRS and CDR2 is YFSETQ. V lost 2 bases, J lost 3 bases, and 5 bases stayed unmatched. This CDR3 reads CASSLQGAADTEAFF. The DNA of the CDR3 is TGCGCCAGCAGCTTACAGGGGGCTGCGGACACTGAAGCTTTCTTT.

This chain joins TRBV2 and TRBJ1-4; D call uncertain. Germline lookup yields CDR1 SNHLY and CDR2 FYNNEI. Trimming removed 4 bases at V and 7 bases at J, with 16 bases between. The length of the CDR3 is 15 residues. CDR3 in DNA: TGTGCCAGCAGTGTAACAACGGGGTCGGGTGAAAAACTGTTTTTT. It specifies CASSVTTGSGEKLFF.

The V gene is TRBV18, the J gene TRBJ1-6; D gene unclear. CDR1 is KGHSH and CDR2 is LQKENI in the germline V gene. This CDR3 is 12 amino acids long. Trimming stripped 6 bases from V and 13 bases from J, with 13 bases between. DNA for the CDR3: TGTGCCAGCTCTAGGCTAGACGGGCCCCTCCACTTT. Protein sequence: CASSRLDGPLHF.

The chain links TRBV9 to TRBJ2-1; 10 bases match TRBD2. This CDR3 contains 15 residues. The junction had 3 bases not matched to a gene; V was cut back by 0 bases and J by 6 bases. CDR1 SGDLS and CDR2 YYNGEE come from the germline V gene. CDR3 region: CASSVGGTSANEQFF. In nucleotides, the CDR3 is TGTGCCAGCAGCGTAGGGGGGACTAGCGCCAATGAGCAGTTCTTC.

V usage is TRBV7-9 and J usage is TRBJ1-3; 9 positions match TRBD1. Germline V CDR1 and CDR2: SEHNR, FQNEAQ (reference sequence). The V gene end was trimmed by 4 bases and the J gene end by 5 bases; junction bases not matched to a gene: 6. This CDR3 is built from 15 residues. CDR3 DNA: TGTGCCAGCAGCTCACCGGGACAGGGTAGAAACACCATATATTTT. Encoded protein: CASSSPGQGRNTIYF.